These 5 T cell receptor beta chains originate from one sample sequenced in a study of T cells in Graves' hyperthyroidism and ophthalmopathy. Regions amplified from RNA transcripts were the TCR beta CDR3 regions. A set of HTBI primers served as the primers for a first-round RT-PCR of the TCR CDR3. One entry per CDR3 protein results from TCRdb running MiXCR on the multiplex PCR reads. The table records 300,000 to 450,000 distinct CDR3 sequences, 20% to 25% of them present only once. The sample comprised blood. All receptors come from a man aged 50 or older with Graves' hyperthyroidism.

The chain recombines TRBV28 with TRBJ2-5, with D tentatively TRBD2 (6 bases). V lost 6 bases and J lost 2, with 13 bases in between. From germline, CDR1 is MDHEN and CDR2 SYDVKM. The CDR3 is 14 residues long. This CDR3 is CASSWVSGQETQYF. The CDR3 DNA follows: TGTGCCAGCAGCTGGGTTAGCGGACAAGAGACCCAGTACTTC. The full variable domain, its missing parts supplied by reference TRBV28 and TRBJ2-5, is DVKVTQSSRYLVKRTGEKVFLECVQDMDHENMFWYRQDPGLGLRLIYFSYDVKMKEKGDIPEGYSVSREKKERFSLILESASTNQTSMYLCASSWVSGQETQYFGPGTRLLVL.

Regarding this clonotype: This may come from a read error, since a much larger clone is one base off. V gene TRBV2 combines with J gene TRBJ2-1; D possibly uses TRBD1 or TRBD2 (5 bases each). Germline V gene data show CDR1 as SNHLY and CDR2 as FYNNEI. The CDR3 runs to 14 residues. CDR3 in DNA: TGTGCCAGCAGTGAAAGAGGGGTCTACAGTGAGCAGTTCTTC. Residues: CASSERGVYSEQFF.

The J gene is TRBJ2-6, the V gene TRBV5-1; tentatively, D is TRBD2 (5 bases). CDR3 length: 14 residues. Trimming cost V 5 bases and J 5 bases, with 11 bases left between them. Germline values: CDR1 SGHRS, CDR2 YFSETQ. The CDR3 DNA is TGCGCCAGCAGTCAGGACTCAAGGGCCAACGTCCTGACTTTC. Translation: CASSQDSRANVLTF.

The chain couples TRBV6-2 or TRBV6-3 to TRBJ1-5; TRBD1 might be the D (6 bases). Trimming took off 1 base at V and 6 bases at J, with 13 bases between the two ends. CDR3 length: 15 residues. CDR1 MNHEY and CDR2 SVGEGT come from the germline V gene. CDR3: CASSYYREYSQPQHF. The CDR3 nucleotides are TGTGCCAGCAGTTACTACAGGGAATATAGTCAGCCCCAGCATTTT.

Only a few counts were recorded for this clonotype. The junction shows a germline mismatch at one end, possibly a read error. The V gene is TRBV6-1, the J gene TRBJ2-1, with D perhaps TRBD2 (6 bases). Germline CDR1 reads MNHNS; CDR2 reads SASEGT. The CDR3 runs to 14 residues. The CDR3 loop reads CASSPGTSYDEQFF. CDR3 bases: TGTGCCAGCAGTCCCGGGACTTCCTACGATGAGCAGTTCTTC.